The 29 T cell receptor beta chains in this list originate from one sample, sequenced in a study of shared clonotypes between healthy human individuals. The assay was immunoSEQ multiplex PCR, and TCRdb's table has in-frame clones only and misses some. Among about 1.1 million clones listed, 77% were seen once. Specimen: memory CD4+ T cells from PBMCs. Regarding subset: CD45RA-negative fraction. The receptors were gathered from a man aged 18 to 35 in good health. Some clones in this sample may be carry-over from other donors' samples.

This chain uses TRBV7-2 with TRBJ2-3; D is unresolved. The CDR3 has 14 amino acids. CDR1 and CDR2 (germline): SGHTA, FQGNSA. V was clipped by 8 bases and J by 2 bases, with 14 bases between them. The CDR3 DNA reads TGTGCCAGCCGCCGACCTCCGTACACAGATACGCAGTATTTT. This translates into CASRRPPYTDTQYF.

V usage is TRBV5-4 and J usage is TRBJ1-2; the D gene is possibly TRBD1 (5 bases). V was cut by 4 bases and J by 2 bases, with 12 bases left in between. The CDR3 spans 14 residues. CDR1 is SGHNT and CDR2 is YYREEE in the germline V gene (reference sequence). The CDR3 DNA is TGTGCCAGCAGCCCAGGGACGTCCAACTATGGCTACACCTTC. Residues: CASSPGTSNYGYTF.

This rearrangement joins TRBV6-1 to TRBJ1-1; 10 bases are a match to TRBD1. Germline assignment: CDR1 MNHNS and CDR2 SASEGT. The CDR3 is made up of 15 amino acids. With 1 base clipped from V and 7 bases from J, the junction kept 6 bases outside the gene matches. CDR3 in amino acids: CASSEVGTGAYEAFF. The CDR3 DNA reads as TGTGCCAGCAGTGAAGTGGGGACAGGGGCCTATGAAGCTTTCTTT.

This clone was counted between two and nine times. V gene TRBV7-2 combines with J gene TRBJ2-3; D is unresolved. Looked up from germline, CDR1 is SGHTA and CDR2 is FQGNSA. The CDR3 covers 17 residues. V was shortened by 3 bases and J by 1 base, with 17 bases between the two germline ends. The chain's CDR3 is CASSLRALRTGTDTQYF. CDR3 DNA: TGTGCCAGCAGCTTGAGAGCACTGAGAACCGGCACAGATACGCAGTATTTT.

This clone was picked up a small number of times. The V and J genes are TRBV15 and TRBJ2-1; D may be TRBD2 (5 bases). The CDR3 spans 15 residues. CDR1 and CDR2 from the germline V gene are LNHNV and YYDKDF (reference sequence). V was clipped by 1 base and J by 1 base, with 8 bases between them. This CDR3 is CATSRVSGSYNEQFF. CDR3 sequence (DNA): TGTGCCACCAGCAGAGTAAGCGGATCCTACAATGAGCAGTTCTTC.

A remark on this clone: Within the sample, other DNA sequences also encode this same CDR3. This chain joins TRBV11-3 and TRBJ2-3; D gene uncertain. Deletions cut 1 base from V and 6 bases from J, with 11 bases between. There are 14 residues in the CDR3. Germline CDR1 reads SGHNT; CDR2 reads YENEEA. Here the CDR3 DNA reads TGTGCCAGCAGCTTAGGCGGAGAACCTGATACGCAGTATTTT. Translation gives CASSLGGEPDTQYF.

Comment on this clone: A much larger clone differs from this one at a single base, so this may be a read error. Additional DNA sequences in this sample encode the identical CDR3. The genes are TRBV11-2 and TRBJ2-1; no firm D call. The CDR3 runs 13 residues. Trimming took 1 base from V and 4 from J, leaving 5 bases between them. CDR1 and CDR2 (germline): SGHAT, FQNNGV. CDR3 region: CASSLGNYNEQFF. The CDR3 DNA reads TGTGCCAGCAGCTTAGGAAATTACAATGAGCAGTTCTTC.

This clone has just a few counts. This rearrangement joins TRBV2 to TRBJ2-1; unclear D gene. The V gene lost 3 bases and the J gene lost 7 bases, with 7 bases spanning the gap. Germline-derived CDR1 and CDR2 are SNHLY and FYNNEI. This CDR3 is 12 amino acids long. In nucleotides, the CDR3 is TGTGCCAGCAGTGAGTCCTCAAATGAGCAGTTCTTC. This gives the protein CASSESSNEQFF.

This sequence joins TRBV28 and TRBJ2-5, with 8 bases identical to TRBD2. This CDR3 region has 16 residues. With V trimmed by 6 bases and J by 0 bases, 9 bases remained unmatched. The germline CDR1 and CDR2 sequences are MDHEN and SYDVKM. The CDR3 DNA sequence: TGTGCCAGCAGCTATCCAACTAGCGGTAACCAAGAGACCCAGTACTTC. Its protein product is CASSYPTSGNQETQYF.

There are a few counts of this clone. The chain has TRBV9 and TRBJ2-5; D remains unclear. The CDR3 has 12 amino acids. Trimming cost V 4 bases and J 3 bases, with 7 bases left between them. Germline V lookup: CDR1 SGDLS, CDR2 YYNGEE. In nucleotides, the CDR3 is TGTGCCAGCAGCCCCGCAGAAGAGACCCAGTACTTC. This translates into CASSPAEETQYF. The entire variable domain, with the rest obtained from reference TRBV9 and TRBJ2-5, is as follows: DSGVTQTPKHLITATGQRVTLRCSPRSGDLSVYWYQQSLDQGLQFLIQYYNGEERAKGNILERFSAQQFPDLHSELNLSSLELGDSALYFCASSPAEETQYFGPGTRLLVL.

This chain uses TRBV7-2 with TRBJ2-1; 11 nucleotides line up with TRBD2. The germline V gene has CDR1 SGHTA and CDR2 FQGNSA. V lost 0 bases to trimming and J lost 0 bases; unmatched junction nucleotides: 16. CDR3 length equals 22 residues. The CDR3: CASSLAVGRGLAVLSSYNEQFF. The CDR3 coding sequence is TGTGCCAGCAGCTTAGCTGTGGGACGGGGACTAGCGGTACTTAGCTCCTACAATGAGCAGTTCTTC. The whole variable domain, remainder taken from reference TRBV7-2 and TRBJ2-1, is GAGVSQSPSNKVTEKGKDVELRCDPISGHTALYWYRQSLGQGLEFLIYFQGNSAPDKSGLPSDRFSAERTGGSVSTLTIQRTQQEDSAVYLCASSLAVGRGLAVLSSYNEQFFGPGTRLTVL.

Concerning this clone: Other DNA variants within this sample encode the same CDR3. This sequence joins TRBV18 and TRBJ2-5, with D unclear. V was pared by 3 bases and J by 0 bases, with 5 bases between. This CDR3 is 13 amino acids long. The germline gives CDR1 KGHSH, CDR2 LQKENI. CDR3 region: CASSPTYQETQYF. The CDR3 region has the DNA TGTGCCAGCTCACCCACGTACCAAGAGACCCAGTACTTC.

CDR3 nucleotides: TGTGCCAGCTCACCGGAACAAGTACCGCAGTATTTT. Translating it yields CASSPEQVPQYF. This chain links TRBV18 with TRBJ2-3; D unclear. Germline V gene lookup returns CDR1 KGHSH and CDR2 LQKENI. V shed 3 bases and J shed 10 bases, with 11 bases lying between them. The CDR3 is made up of 12 amino acids.

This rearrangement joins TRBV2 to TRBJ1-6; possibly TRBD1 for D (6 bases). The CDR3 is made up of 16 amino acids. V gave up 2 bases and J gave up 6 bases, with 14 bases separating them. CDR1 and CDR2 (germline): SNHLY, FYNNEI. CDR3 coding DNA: TGTGCCAGCAGTGAATTGGGGGCGTCCATTAATTCACCCCTCCACTTT. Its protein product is CASSELGASINSPLHF.

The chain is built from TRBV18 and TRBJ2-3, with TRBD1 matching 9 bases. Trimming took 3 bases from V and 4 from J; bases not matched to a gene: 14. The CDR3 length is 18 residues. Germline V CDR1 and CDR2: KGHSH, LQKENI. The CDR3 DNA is TGTGCCAGCTCACCGATAGCCGGGACAGGGATTAAGCCAGATACGCAGTATTTT. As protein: CASSPIAGTGIKPDTQYF.

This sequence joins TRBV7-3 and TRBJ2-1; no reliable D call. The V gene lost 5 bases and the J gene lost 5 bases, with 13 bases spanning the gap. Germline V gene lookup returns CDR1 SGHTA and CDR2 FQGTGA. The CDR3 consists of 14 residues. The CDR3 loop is CASSPGTGNNEQFF. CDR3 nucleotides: TGTGCCAGCAGCCCTGGTACGGGTAACAATGAGCAGTTCTTC.

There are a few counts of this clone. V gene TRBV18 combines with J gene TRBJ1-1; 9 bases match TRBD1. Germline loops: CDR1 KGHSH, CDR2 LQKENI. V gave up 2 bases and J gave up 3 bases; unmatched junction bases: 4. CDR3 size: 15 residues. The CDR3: CASSPLQGADTEAFF. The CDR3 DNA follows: TGTGCCAGCTCACCATTACAGGGGGCGGACACTGAAGCTTTCTTT.

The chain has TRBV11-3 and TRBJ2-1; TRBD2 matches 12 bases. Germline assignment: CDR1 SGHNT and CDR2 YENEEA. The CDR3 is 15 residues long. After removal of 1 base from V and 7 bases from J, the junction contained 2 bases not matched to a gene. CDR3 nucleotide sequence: TGTGCCAGCAGCTTAGGACTAGCGGGAGCAAATGAGCAGTTCTTC. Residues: CASSLGLAGANEQFF.

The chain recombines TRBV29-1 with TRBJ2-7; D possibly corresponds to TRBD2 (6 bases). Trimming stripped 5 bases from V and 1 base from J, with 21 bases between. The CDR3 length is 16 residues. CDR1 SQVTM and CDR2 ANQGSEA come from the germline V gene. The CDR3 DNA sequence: TGCAGCGTTACACGGACCGGGACTGAGGCTTCCTACGAGCAGTACTTC. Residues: CSVTRTGTEASYEQYF.

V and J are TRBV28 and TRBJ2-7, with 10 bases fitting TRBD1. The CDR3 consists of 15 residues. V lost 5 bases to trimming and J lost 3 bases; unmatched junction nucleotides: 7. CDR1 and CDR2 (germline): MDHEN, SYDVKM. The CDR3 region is CASSPRTGGIYEQYF. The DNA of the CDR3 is TGTGCCAGCAGTCCCCGGACAGGGGGAATCTACGAGCAGTACTTC.

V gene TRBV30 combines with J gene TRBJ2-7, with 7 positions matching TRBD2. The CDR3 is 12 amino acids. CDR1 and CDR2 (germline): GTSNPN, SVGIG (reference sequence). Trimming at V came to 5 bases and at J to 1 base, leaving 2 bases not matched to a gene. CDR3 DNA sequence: TGTGCCTGGGCGGGAGAGTCCTACGAGCAGTACTTC. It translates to CAWAGESYEQYF.

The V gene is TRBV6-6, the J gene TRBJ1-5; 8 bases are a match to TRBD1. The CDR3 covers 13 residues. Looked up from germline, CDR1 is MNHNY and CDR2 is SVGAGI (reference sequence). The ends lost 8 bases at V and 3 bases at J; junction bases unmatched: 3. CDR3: CASGTGDNQPQHF. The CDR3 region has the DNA TGTGCCAGCGGGACAGGAGACAATCAGCCCCAGCATTTT.

CDR3 protein: CAWSAGGTNYGYTF. The CDR3 DNA is TGTGCCTGGAGTGCCGGCGGAACTAACTATGGCTACACCTTC. This rearrangement joins TRBV30 to TRBJ1-2; D is unresolved. This CDR3 spans 14 amino acids. V gave up 1 base and J gave up 0 bases, with 9 bases separating them. The germline CDR1 and CDR2 sequences are GTSNPN and SVGIG (reference sequence).

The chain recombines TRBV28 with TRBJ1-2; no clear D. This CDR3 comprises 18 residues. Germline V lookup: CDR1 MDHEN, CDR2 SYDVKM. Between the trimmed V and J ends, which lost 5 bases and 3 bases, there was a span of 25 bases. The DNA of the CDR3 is TGTGCCAGCAGTGCCACCCGCATTCTTCGAGGGCCCGACTATGGCTACACCTTC. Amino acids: CASSATRILRGPDYGYTF.

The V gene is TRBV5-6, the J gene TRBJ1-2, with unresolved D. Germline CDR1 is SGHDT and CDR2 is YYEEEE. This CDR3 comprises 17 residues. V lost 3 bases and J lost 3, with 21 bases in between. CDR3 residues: CASSSILQGPTYYGYTF. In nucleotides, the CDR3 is TGTGCCAGCAGCTCTATCTTACAAGGACCGACGTACTATGGCTACACCTTC.

In DNA form, the CDR3 reads TGTGCCAGCAGCTTGGCCGACAGGGGTATGGATACGCAGTATTTT. Protein sequence: CASSLADRGMDTQYF. This chain uses TRBV5-4 with TRBJ2-3; TRBD1 matches 8 bases. The V segment lost 0 bases and the J segment 6 bases; nucleotides outside the gene matches: 6. Germline lookup yields CDR1 SGHNT and CDR2 YYREEE (reference sequence). This CDR3 has 15 residues.

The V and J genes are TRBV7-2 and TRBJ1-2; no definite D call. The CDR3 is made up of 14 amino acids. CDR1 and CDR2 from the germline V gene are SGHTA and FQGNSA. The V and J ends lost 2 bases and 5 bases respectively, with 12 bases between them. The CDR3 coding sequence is TGTGCCAGCAGCTTATTCGGCCTTTCTTATGGCTACACCTTC. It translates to CASSLFGLSYGYTF.

The CDR3 sequence: CASSYGRDRGPEAFF. In nucleotides, the CDR3 is TGTGCCAGCAGTTACGGGCGGGACAGGGGACCTGAAGCTTTCTTT. The V and J genes are TRBV6-6 and TRBJ1-1; 10 bases map to TRBD1. The CDR3 spans 15 residues. From germline, CDR1 is MNHNY and CDR2 SVGAGI (reference sequence). V lost 2 bases and J lost 6; bases outside the gene matches: 6.

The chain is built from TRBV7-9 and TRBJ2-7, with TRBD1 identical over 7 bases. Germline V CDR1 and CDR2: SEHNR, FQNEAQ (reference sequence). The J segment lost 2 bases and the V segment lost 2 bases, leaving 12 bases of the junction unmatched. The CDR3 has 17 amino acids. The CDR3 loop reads CASSLLSIEGATYEQYF. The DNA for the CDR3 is TGTGCCAGCAGCTTACTTTCAATTGAGGGGGCTACCTACGAGCAGTACTTC.